The table lists the clone carrying this TCR beta chain with many counts. Germline CDR1 and CDR2: SEHNR and FQNEAQ (reference sequence). CDR3 length equals 14 residues. V lost 3 bases to trimming and J lost 2 bases, with 7 bases between them. Over roughly 18 PCR cycles, TCRs were amplified from a constant-region primer and V-primer adapter. TCRdb re-analysed the reads in MiXCR, keeping a single row per CDR3 protein. This table has about 52,000 distinct CDR3 sequences, 33% appearing once. This entry is derived from a study of low-dose radiotherapy and immunotherapy resistance in tumors. Turning to the study itself: Cohort 2 patients were irradiated with 1 Gy every two weeks, reaching 13 Gy over 26 weeks.

Time point indicated: after trial treatment. Treatment here: LDRT plus nivolumab, ipilimumab, low-dose cyclophosphamide and aspirin (RACIN trial). The chain recombines TRBV7-9 with TRBJ2-2; D unclear. The material was PBMCs, obtained after low-dose radiotherapy plus immunotherapy. The sequence derives from a male donor with rectosigmoid adenocarcinoma. The CDR3 loop reads CASSFPPNTGELFF. DNA for the CDR3: TGTGCCAGCAGCTTTCCCCCAAACACCGGGGAGCTGTTTTTT.